These 8 T cell receptor beta chains came from one sample sequenced in a study of blood T cells in healthy people across ages. Sample-barcoded 5' priming and a J-beta primer mix drove a second PCR of 7 to 11 cycles. TCRdb reprocessed the 5' RACE reads with MiXCR, giving one entry per CDR3 protein. Of hundreds of thousands of distinct CDR3 sequences in the sample, 62% were seen once. The sample taken for sequencing was blood. All receptors derive from a young man in good health.

The genes are TRBV29-1 and TRBJ2-5, with 10 bases lining up with TRBD1. The CDR3 runs 14 residues. Germline V lookup: CDR1 SQVTM, CDR2 ANQGSEA. The V and J ends lost 3 bases and 5 bases, in that order; junction bases with no gene match: 6. The CDR3 is CSVDPTGGAETQYF. For the CDR3, the DNA is TGCAGCGTTGACCCGACAGGGGGCGCGGAGACCCAGTACTTC. Full variable domain (outside the CDR3, taken from reference TRBV29-1 and TRBJ2-5): SAVISQKPSRDICQRGTSLTIQCQVDSQVTMMFWYRQQPGQSLTLIATANQGSEATYESGFVIDKFPISRPNLTFSTLTVSNMSPEDSSIYLCSVDPTGGAETQYFGPGTRLLVL.

This clonotype was seen only a few times. The chain recombines TRBV4-3 with TRBJ2-1; 9 bases agree with TRBD2. The CDR3 runs to 15 residues. The germline CDR1 and CDR2 sequences are LGHNA and YSLEER. V lost 1 base and J lost 6; bases outside the gene matches: 4. CDR3: CASSQGRGGLNEQFF. CDR3 bases: TGCGCCAGCAGCCAAGGGCGGGGGGGCCTCAATGAGCAGTTCTTC.

The genes are TRBV6-5 and TRBJ2-4, with D perhaps matching TRBD1 (5 bases). Gene TRBJ2-7 matches the end of the DNA better, so the J call may be wrong. There are 14 residues in the CDR3. From germline, CDR1 is MNHEY and CDR2 SVGAGI. The CDR3 is CASSLNPQGYEQYF. CDR3 bases: TGTGCCAGCAGCCTAAATCCCCAGGGCTACGAGCAGTACTTC.

This chain joins TRBV27 and TRBJ2-4, with D possibly matching TRBD1 (6 bases). The DNA end lines up better with TRBJ2-5; the J call may be wrong. The length of the CDR3 is 15 residues. Germline values: CDR1 MNHEY, CDR2 SMNVEV (reference sequence). CDR3 residues: CASSKTWDIQETQYF. CDR3 coding DNA: TGTGCCAGCAGTAAGACCTGGGACATTCAAGAGACCCAGTACTTC.

The chain has TRBV24-1 and TRBJ2-1; D is undetermined. The germline CDR1 and CDR2 sequences are KGHDR and SFDVKD. CDR3 length: 12 amino acids. Trimming stripped 4 bases from V and 6 bases from J, with 6 bases between. CDR3 nucleotides: TGTGCCACCAGTGACCCGTTCAATGAGCAGTTCTTC. It codes for CATSDPFNEQFF.

The chain carries TRBV6-2 or TRBV6-3 and TRBJ1-5, with a possible D match to TRBD1 (5 bases). V lost 6 bases and J 5 bases, leaving 17 bases between the germline ends. The CDR3 is 15 amino acids. Germline V gives CDR1 MNHEY, CDR2 SVGEGT. This CDR3 is CASSPGPWNYQPQHF. The CDR3, as DNA: TGTGCCAGCAGCCCGGGACCCTGGAATTATCAGCCCCAGCATTTT.

The chain uses TRBV28 and TRBJ2-3, with unresolved D. The CDR3 has 16 residues. Per germline, CDR1 MDHEN and CDR2 SYDVKM. Trimming pared 2 bases from V and 0 bases from J, leaving 12 bases between. For the CDR3, the DNA is TGTGCCAGCAGTTTACCCCTTTTCACTAGCACAGATACGCAGTATTTT. This gives the protein CASSLPLFTSTDTQYF.

This rearrangement joins TRBV5-1 to TRBJ2-7; TRBD2 aligns across 7 bases. The J call may be incorrect, as the DNA end agrees better with TRBJ2-5. The CDR3 is 15 residues long. The germline CDR1 and CDR2 sequences are SGHRS and YFSETQ. This CDR3 is CASSSPGGGSETQYF. The CDR3 DNA reads as TGCGCCAGCAGCTCCCCGGGAGGCGGTAGCGAGACCCAGTACTTC.